The 7 T cell receptor beta chains in this list originate from one sample, sequenced in a study of T cells after yellow fever vaccination. TCRdb reprocessed the 5' RACE reads via MiXCR and lists one record per CDR3 protein. The sample has under 700,000 distinct CDR3 sequences, around 16% seen once; the top ten hold roughly 17%. Sample: PBMCs, taken around 5 days after the first yellow fever vaccination. These receptors were collected from a man younger than 30 who received the YFV17D yellow fever vaccine.

The chain uses TRBV6-5 and TRBJ1-4, with 10 bases identical to TRBD1. Unmatched junction bases numbered 5, after V lost 5 bases and J lost 8 bases. The germline V gene has CDR1 MNHEY and CDR2 SVGAGI. The CDR3 runs to 14 residues. Here the CDR3 reads CASSHRDRGEKLFF. The CDR3 DNA is TGTGCCAGCAGTCACCGGGACAGGGGAGAAAAACTGTTTTTT.

J is TRBJ2-5 and V is TRBV11-2, with D possibly TRBD2 on 7 matching bases. V shed 1 base and J shed 0 bases, with 24 bases lying between them. This CDR3 is built from 20 residues. Per germline, CDR1 SGHAT and CDR2 FQNNGV. The CDR3 DNA is TGTGCCAGCAGCTTAGTGGTGGGGGGGGCCCCTCTCCCGTACCAAGAGACCCAGTACTTC. It translates to CASSLVVGGAPLPYQETQYF.

The chain recombines TRBV7-2 with TRBJ2-3; D remains ambiguous. Germline CDR1 reads SGHTA; CDR2 reads FQGNSA. The CDR3 runs to 16 residues. V dropped 5 bases and J dropped 0 bases, with 15 bases sitting between them. The chain's CDR3 is CASSAPARASTDTQYF. CDR3 nucleotides: TGTGCCAGCAGCGCTCCGGCGAGAGCCAGCACAGATACGCAGTATTTT.

This clonotype was counted only a few times. The chain couples TRBV6-1 to TRBJ2-3, with 7 bases lining up with TRBD2. CDR1 is MNHNS, CDR2 SASEGT, per germline. This CDR3 has 13 amino acids. V was clipped by 7 bases and J by 6 bases; unmatched bases: 7. Written as DNA, the CDR3 is TGTGCCAGCAACCCCCCCGGGGGGGATACGCAGTATTTT. It specifies CASNPPGGDTQYF.

This clonotype was counted only a few times. The J gene is TRBJ2-3, the V gene TRBV4-3; 8 positions match TRBD2. The junction had 14 bases not matched to a gene; V was cut back by 0 bases and J by 3 bases. The CDR3 totals 19 residues. In germline, CDR1 is LGHNA, CDR2 YSLEER. DNA of the CDR3: TGCGCCAGCAGCCAAGATTGGGCTAGCGGGCCGCTCATTACAGATACGCAGTATTTT. Its protein product is CASSQDWASGPLITDTQYF.

The chain carries TRBV7-2 and TRBJ2-3, with D uncertain. Germline loops: CDR1 SGHTA, CDR2 FQGNSA. The length of the CDR3 is 13 residues. Trimming took 5 bases from V and 2 from J, leaving 8 bases between them. Written as DNA, the CDR3 is TGTGCCAGCAGCGTTTCCCACACAGATACGCAGTATTTT. It encodes CASSVSHTDTQYF.

This clonotype was picked up a small number of times. The J gene is TRBJ2-2, the V gene TRBV27, with unresolved D. The V and J ends lost 4 bases and 0 bases respectively, with 6 bases between them. The CDR3 is made up of 14 amino acids. The germline gives CDR1 MNHEY, CDR2 SMNVEV (reference sequence). The CDR3 loop reads CASSSNSNTGELFF. In DNA, the CDR3 is TGTGCCAGCAGTTCTAACTCGAACACCGGGGAGCTGTTTTTT.